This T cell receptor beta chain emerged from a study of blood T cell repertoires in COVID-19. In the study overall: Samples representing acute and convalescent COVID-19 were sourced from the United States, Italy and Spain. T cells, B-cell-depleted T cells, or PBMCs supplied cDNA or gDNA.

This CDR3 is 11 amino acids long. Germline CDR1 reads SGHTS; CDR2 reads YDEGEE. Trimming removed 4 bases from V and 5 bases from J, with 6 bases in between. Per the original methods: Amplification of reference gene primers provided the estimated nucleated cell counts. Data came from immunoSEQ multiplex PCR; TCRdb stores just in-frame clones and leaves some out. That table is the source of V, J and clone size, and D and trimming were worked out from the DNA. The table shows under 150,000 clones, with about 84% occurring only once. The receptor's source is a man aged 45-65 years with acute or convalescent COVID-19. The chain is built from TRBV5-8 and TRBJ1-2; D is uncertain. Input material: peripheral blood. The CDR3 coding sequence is TGTGCCAGCAGCCCCTTTTATGGCTACACCTTC. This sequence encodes CASSPFYGYTF. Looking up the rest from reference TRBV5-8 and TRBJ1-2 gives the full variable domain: EAGVTQSPTHLIKTRGQQATLRCSPISGHTSVYWYQQALGLGLQFLLWYDEGEERNRGNFPPRFSGRQFPNYSSELNVNALELEDSALYLCASSPFYGYTFGSGTRLTVV.